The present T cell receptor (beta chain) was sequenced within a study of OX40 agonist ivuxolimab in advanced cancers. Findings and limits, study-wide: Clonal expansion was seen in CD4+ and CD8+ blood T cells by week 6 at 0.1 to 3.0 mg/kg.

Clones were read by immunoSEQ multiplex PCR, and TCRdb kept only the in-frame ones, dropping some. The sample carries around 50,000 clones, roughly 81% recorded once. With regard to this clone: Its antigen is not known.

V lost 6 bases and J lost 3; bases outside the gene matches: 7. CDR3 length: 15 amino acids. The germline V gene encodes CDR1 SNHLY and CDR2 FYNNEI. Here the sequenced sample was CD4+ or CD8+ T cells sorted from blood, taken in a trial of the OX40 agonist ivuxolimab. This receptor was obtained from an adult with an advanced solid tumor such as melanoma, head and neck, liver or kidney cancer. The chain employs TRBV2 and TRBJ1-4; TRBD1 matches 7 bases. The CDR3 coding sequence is TGTGCCAGCAGACAGGGGTCTTCGGCTAATGAAAAACTGTTTTTT. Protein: CASRQGSSANEKLFF.